This T cell receptor (beta chain) was recorded in a study of OX40 agonist ivuxolimab in advanced cancers. Turning to the study itself: A mean age of 60 years, range about 20 to 79, was recorded, and under 85% were male. Findings of the study overall: The authors also found low normalized T-cell clonal expansion in some nonresponders.

About this clone: What it binds is unknown.

Germline V gene data show CDR1 as SGHTS and CDR2 as YDEGEE. The junction had 8 bases not matched to a gene; V was cut back by 1 base and J by 3 bases. There are 17 residues in the CDR3. Method: immunoSEQ multiplex PCR; TCRdb's copy keeps in-frame clones and lacks some. The sample gives over 90,000 clones, roughly 94% of which show up once; approximately 0.2% is in the top ten. This chain uses TRBV5-8 with TRBJ2-2, with 8 bases lining up with TRBD2. The sequence derives from an adult with an advanced solid tumor such as melanoma, head and neck, liver or kidney cancer. The sequences come from CD4+ or CD8+ T cells sorted from blood, collected in a trial of the OX40 agonist ivuxolimab. CDR3 region: CASSLLRAGEDTGELFF. In nucleotides, the CDR3 is TGTGCCAGCAGCTTGTTGCGAGCGGGAGAGGACACCGGGGAGCTGTTTTTT.